The 19 T cell receptor beta chains below all came from one sample that was sequenced in a study of blood T cell repertoires in COVID-19. Libraries were prepared by immunoSEQ multiplex PCR; TCRdb keeps only in-frame clonotypes and omits some of them. The sample includes more than 140,000 clones, around 83% seen only once; the top ten take roughly 7.9%. Material: peripheral blood. Receptors originate from a woman between 50 and 59 years old in a cohort sampled during active or convalescent COVID-19.

The genes are TRBV15 and TRBJ2-7, with TRBD1 identical over 7 bases. Trimming removed 5 bases from V and 2 bases from J; junction bases left unmatched: 6. There are 14 residues in the CDR3. Germline values: CDR1 LNHNV, CDR2 YYDKDF (reference sequence). The CDR3 sequence is CATSPRTGAYEQYF. The CDR3 DNA reads as TGTGCCACCAGCCCCCGAACAGGGGCCTACGAGCAGTACTTC.

The chain recombines TRBV7-6 with TRBJ2-3; D uncertain. Between the trimmed V and J ends, which lost 5 bases and 0 bases, there was a span of 3 bases. The CDR3 covers 12 residues. In germline, CDR1 is SGHVS, CDR2 FNYEAQ. In DNA form, the CDR3 reads TGTGCCAGCAGCCCGAGCACAGATACGCAGTATTTT. It translates to CASSPSTDTQYF.

The chain links TRBV7-8 to TRBJ2-3; D remains unclear. CDR1 and CDR2 from the germline V gene are SGHVS and FQNEAQ. The CDR3 totals 13 residues. Trimming left V 5 bases short and J 6 bases short, with 12 bases between. CDR3 protein: CASSPTTWDTQYF. CDR3 nucleotides: TGTGCCAGCAGCCCGACAACCTGGGATACGCAGTATTTT.

V and J are TRBV7-2 and TRBJ2-3, with 11 bases that match TRBD1. CDR3 length: 18 residues. The V segment lost 3 bases and the J segment 8 bases; nucleotides outside the gene matches: 16. Germline V lookup: CDR1 SGHTA, CDR2 FQGNSA. Here the CDR3 DNA reads TGTGCCAGCAGCTTCGGGACAGGGGGGGGTGGTCACAGAAGTACGCAGTATTTT. It yields the protein CASSFGTGGGGHRSTQYF.

The chain joins TRBV5-4 to TRBJ2-5; weak D call: TRBD1 (5 bases). This CDR3 has 14 residues. CDR1 is SGHNT, CDR2 YYREEE, per germline (reference sequence). Trimming took 4 bases from V and 4 from J, leaving 14 bases between them. The CDR3 here is CASSPGHWRETQYF. Here the CDR3 DNA reads TGTGCCAGCAGCCCCGGACACTGGCGAGAGACCCAGTACTTC.

The chain is built from TRBV3-1 (or the pseudogene TRBV3-2) and TRBJ1-1, with a possible D match to TRBD1 (5 bases). CDR1 and CDR2 (germline): LGHDT, YNNKEL (reference sequence). The CDR3 spans 15 residues. Between the trimmed V and J ends, which lost 4 bases and 0 bases, there was a span of 12 bases. Written as DNA, the CDR3 is TGTGCCAGCAGCCCAGCCGACAGAATGAACACTGAAGCTTTCTTT. Residues: CASSPADRMNTEAFF.

The chain joins TRBV5-1 to TRBJ2-2, with 8 bases fitting TRBD1. Trimming removed 3 bases from V and 5 bases from J; junction bases left unmatched: 9. In germline, CDR1 is SGHRS, CDR2 YFSETQ. The CDR3 covers 16 residues. The CDR3 is CASSSDRAVRTGELFF. CDR3 nucleotide sequence: TGCGCCAGCAGCTCGGACAGGGCGGTTAGGACCGGGGAGCTGTTTTTT.

The rearrangement uses TRBV19 and TRBJ2-3; 8 positions match TRBD1. Germline V lookup: CDR1 LNHDA, CDR2 SQIVND (reference sequence). The CDR3 has 16 amino acids. V was clipped by 2 bases and J by 4 bases; unmatched bases: 8. CDR3 DNA: TGTGCCAGTAGTATACCCGGCAGGGGGCGGTCAGATACGCAGTATTTT. Protein sequence: CASSIPGRGRSDTQYF. Full variable domain (outside the CDR3, taken from reference TRBV19 and TRBJ2-3): DGGITQSPKYLFRKEGQNVTLSCEQNLNHDAMYWYRQDPGQGLRLIYYSQIVNDFQKGDIAEGYSVSREKKESFPLTVTSAQKNPTAFYLCASSIPGRGRSDTQYFGPGTRLTVL.

This clone has just a few counts. The chain recombines TRBV6-2 or TRBV6-3 with TRBJ1-1; D is unresolved. V was pared by 5 bases and J by 10 bases, with 14 bases between. CDR1 is MNHEY and CDR2 is SVGEGT in the germline V gene. The length of the CDR3 is 12 residues. The CDR3 loop is CASSPWSRGAFF. CDR3 coding DNA: TGTGCCAGCAGTCCATGGTCCCGCGGAGCTTTCTTT.

V gene TRBV12-5 combines with J gene TRBJ1-5; D perhaps matches TRBD1 (6 bases). V was pared by 6 bases and J by 0 bases, with 6 bases between. Germline CDR1 is LGHNT and CDR2 is FRNRAP. CDR3 length: 13 amino acids. This chain's CDR3 is CASGQGSNQPQHF. Here the CDR3 DNA reads TGTGCTAGTGGACAGGGTAGCAATCAGCCCCAGCATTTT. Supplemented by reference TRBV12-5 and TRBJ1-5, the full variable domain reads DARVTQTPRHKVTEMGQEVTMRCQPILGHNTVFWYRQTMMQGLELLAYFRNRAPLDDSGMPKDRFSAEMPDATLATLKIQPSEPRDSAVYFCASGQGSNQPQHFGDGTRLSIL.

The rearrangement uses TRBV19 and TRBJ2-1, with D possibly TRBD1 on 5 matching bases. V was shortened by 5 bases and J by 6 bases, with 17 bases between the two germline ends. The CDR3 has 15 residues. The V gene's germline CDR1 is LNHDA and CDR2 SQIVND (reference sequence). CDR3 sequence: CASSPPGREINEQFF. CDR3 in DNA: TGTGCCAGTAGTCCTCCGGGCAGGGAAATCAATGAGCAGTTCTTC.

J is TRBJ2-2 and V is TRBV9; 11 nucleotides align to TRBD2. The CDR3 totals 16 residues. From germline, CDR1 is SGDLS and CDR2 YYNGEE. V was clipped by 1 base and J by 1 base; unmatched bases: 0. The CDR3 is CASSVLAGGNTGELFF. The DNA of the CDR3 is TGTGCCAGCAGCGTACTAGCGGGGGGGAACACCGGGGAGCTGTTTTTT.

The V call is TRBV11-2, the J call TRBJ2-7; no clear D gene. The V and J ends lost 3 bases and 4 bases respectively, with 7 bases between them. The CDR3 is 12 residues long. Germline V lookup: CDR1 SGHAT, CDR2 FQNNGV. CDR3: CASSFGQYEQYF. In DNA form, the CDR3 reads TGTGCCAGCAGCTTTGGCCAGTACGAGCAGTACTTC.

This chain joins TRBV10-1 and TRBJ1-1; no definite D call. This CDR3 is built from 12 residues. Looked up from germline, CDR1 is WNHNN and CDR2 is SYGVQD (reference sequence). Trimming pared 3 bases from V and 7 bases from J, leaving 9 bases between. CDR3: CASSDSTSEAFF. CDR3 coding DNA: TGCGCCAGCAGTGACAGCACTAGTGAAGCTTTCTTT.

The genes are TRBV11-2 and TRBJ2-1; 8 bases line up with TRBD1. The CDR3 is 16 residues long. Germline loops: CDR1 SGHAT, CDR2 FQNNGV. Losses at the gene ends were 5 bases for V and 5 bases for J; bases not matched to a gene: 11. The CDR3 sequence is CASSPRQGFYDNEQFF. The CDR3 DNA sequence: TGTGCCAGCAGCCCGCGACAGGGGTTCTATGACAATGAGCAGTTCTTC.

The chain is built from TRBV4-1 and TRBJ1-4, with D maybe TRBD1 (6 bases). The germline CDR1 and CDR2 sequences are MGHRA and YSYEKL. This CDR3 region has 17 residues. V shed 0 bases and J shed 0 bases, with 11 bases lying between them. CDR3 sequence (DNA): TGCGCCAGCAGCCAAGATAAGGGGGATGCAACTAATGAAAAACTGTTTTTT. Amino acid sequence: CASSQDKGDATNEKLFF.

This clone was seen only once. This rearrangement joins TRBV19 to TRBJ1-4, with 8 nucleotides matching TRBD1. Germline lookup yields CDR1 LNHDA and CDR2 SQIVND (reference sequence). The V gene end was trimmed by 7 bases and the J gene end by 0 bases; junction bases not matched to a gene: 10. This CDR3 has 17 amino acids. CDR3 loop: CASTRQGRGATNEKLFF. Here the CDR3 DNA reads TGTGCCAGTACCAGACAGGGGAGGGGAGCAACTAATGAAAAACTGTTTTTT.

The chain is built from TRBV11-2 and TRBJ2-7; D ambiguous. The germline V gene encodes CDR1 SGHAT and CDR2 FQNNGV. This CDR3 is 12 amino acids long. The V end was cut by 6 bases, the J end by 0 bases, with 6 bases between. The CDR3 DNA follows: TGTGCCAGCAGTTCGTCCTCCTACGAGCAGTACTTC. As protein: CASSSSSYEQYF. The full variable domain, its missing parts supplied by reference TRBV11-2 and TRBJ2-7, is EAGVAQSPRYKIIEKRQSVAFWCNPISGHATLYWYQQILGQGPKLLIQFQNNGVVDDSQLPKDRFSAERLKGVDSTLKIQPAKLEDSAVYLCASSSSSYEQYFGPGTRLTVT.

The chain is built from TRBV10-1 and TRBJ2-7; perhaps TRBD2 as D (5 bases). The germline V gene encodes CDR1 WNHNN and CDR2 SYGVQD (reference sequence). The V gene lost 2 bases and the J gene lost 10 bases, with 6 bases spanning the gap. The length of the CDR3 is 10 residues. The CDR3 reads CASSERGQYF. The CDR3 DNA reads TGCGCCAGCAGTGAGCGGGGACAGTACTTC.